The following is a TCR beta chain sequence with its context. This entry comes from a study of shared clonotypes between healthy human individuals. At the level of the study: Three plates each covered CD4 naive and memory; CD8 naive two, CD8 memory one.

The CDR3 is 14 residues long. CDR1 MNHEY and CDR2 SVGAGI come from the germline V gene. It was at deep level that the assay was run. Sequencing was performed with immunoSEQ multiplex PCR; in TCRdb, only in-frame clones are kept and a portion is missing. The table includes under 650,000 clones, approximately 95% detected once. The chain couples TRBV6-5 to TRBJ2-5, with TRBD1 as a possible D gene (6 bases). The assigned J gene may be wrong: the sequence end matches TRBJ2-7 better. The sample was naive CD4+ T cells sorted from blood. The subset denotes: CD45RA+ positively selected. This TCR was sampled from a woman in her 30s in good health. The CDR3 DNA reads TGTGCCAGCAGTTACCGACAGGTCTCCTACGAGCAGTACTTC. It codes for CASSYRQVSYEQYF.